This T cell receptor beta chain was found in a study of T cells in Graves' hyperthyroidism and ophthalmopathy. Clinical symptoms, serum thyroxine and TRAb, thyroid ultrasound and orbital computed tomography together formed the diagnostic basis. RNA transcripts served as the template for amplifying TCR beta CDR3 regions. A first-round RT-PCR of the TCR CDR3 used the HTBI primer set. TCRdb reanalysed the multiplex PCR reads using MiXCR and keeps one entry per CDR3 protein. In the table there are about 400,000 distinct CDR3 sequences, about 16% of which are singletons. Sequencing used blood. This TCR derives from a woman in her 30s with Graves' hyperthyroidism.

The CDR3: CASSGGGQAAFF. The CDR3 nucleotides are TGTGCCAGCAGTGGGGGGGGTCAGGCAGCTTTCTTT. This rearrangement joins TRBV28 to TRBJ1-1; TRBD1 might be the D (5 bases). Germline V lookup: CDR1 MDHEN, CDR2 SYDVKM. The CDR3 has 12 amino acids. Trimming took 5 bases from V and 10 from J, leaving 14 bases between them.